The T cell receptor (beta chain) under discussion was sequenced for a study of graft-versus-host responses after intestinal transplantation. At the level of the study: Each transplant was multivisceral, liver-intestinal, or isolated intestinal. Overall study findings and caveats: In patients with graft-donor T cell macrochimerism, allograft graft-versus-host to host-versus-graft clonal ratios were high.

The V and J ends lost 2 bases and 4 bases respectively, with 8 bases between them. The V gene's germline CDR1 is MGHRA and CDR2 YSYEKL. The CDR3 is 13 residues long. Clones were sequenced by immunoSEQ multiplex PCR, and TCRdb holds only the in-frame ones, with some missing. The sample has roughly 110,000 clones; 93% are singletons. In regard to this clone: Its specificity is not known.

The sequenced sample was unstimulated CD8+ T cells sorted from spleen or lymph node cells, obtained before transplant. The origin of this receptor is a human donor who was the organ donor for an intestinal transplant. The gene calls are TRBV4-1 and TRBJ1-1; a weak D match, TRBD1 (6 bases). This CDR3 is CASSQTGLTEAFF. In DNA form, the CDR3 reads TGCGCCAGCAGCCAAACAGGGCTCACTGAAGCTTTCTTT.